This is a list of T cell receptor beta chains from one sample in a study of CXCR3-negative and CXCR3-positive naive CD8 T cells. TCRdb reanalyzed the 5' RACE reads and collapses them to one entry per CDR3 protein, without DNA. Its clone listing holds 69,000 or so distinct CDR3 sequences. Source material: naive CXCR3- CD8+ T cells from blood. These receptors all stem from a human donor in good health. Some clones in this sample may be carry-over from other donors' samples. Both conserved end residues are part of each CDR3. The order of the fields is V gene, J gene, CDR3 protein.

TRBV6-5	TRBJ2-7	CASSSQPPFSGGTYEQYF
TRBV7-9	TRBJ2-7	CASSFRGDLGEQYF
TRBV5-4	TRBJ1-2	CASSLAPGFYGYTF
TRBV13	TRBJ2-2	CASSHRGNTGELFF
TRBV20-1	TRBJ1-2	CSAGGGSNYGYTF
TRBV28	TRBJ2-3	CASSPGLAGHTDTQYF
TRBV28	TRBJ1-3	CASSFDVISGNTIYF
TRBV29-1	TRBJ2-5	CSVGPRNQETQYF
TRBV12-3/TRBV12-4	TRBJ2-3	CASNLALRTDTQYF
TRBV4-1	TRBJ2-7	CASSQFQGGSYEQYF
TRBV20-1	TRBJ1-2	CSARDQGINYGYTF
TRBV29-1	TRBJ2-7	CSARGLAGEYEQYF
TRBV11-2	TRBJ2-7	CASSLMWDTYEQYF
TRBV7-6	TRBJ2-7	CASSLGLDAGLYEQYF
TRBV29-1	TRBJ2-2	CSVVSDTGELFF
TRBV7-6	TRBJ2-5	CASSPGTAPQETQYF
TRBV28	TRBJ2-3	CASRQPGQGLTDTQYF
TRBV28	TRBJ2-1	CASRRTGGPYNEQFF
TRBV7-6	TRBJ2-7	CASSLAGGTLAYEQYF
TRBV4-1	TRBJ1-4	CASRAAVNEKLFF
TRBV15	TRBJ2-5	CATAGRGYQETQYF
TRBV11-2	TRBJ1-1	CASSQGVLNTEAFF
TRBV29-1	TRBJ2-1	CSDWTGDNEQFF
TRBV29-1	TRBJ2-1	CSYSHPNEQFF
TRBV29-1	TRBJ2-2	CSVEGQGTGELFF
TRBV11-3	TRBJ2-1	CASSLPEREQFF
TRBV9	TRBJ1-1	CASSVASVNTEAFF
TRBV28	TRBJ1-2	CASTKPGFGYTF
TRBV28	TRBJ2-1	CASRPTSGRYYNEQFF
TRBV29-1	TRBJ2-2	CSVLGLAGGQNTGELFF
TRBV7-2	TRBJ2-7	CASSSTSGGAHEQYF
TRBV12-3/TRBV12-4	TRBJ2-1	CASSTRQVDNEQFF
TRBV29-1	TRBJ2-1	CSVEDPSSYNEQFF
TRBV5-1	TRBJ2-7	CASSLEPGAQYRSYEQYF
TRBV7-9	TRBJ2-7	CASSLGGRGISYEQYF
TRBV29-1	TRBJ2-3	CSVDGTSGGMDTQYF
TRBV29-1	TRBJ2-7	CSVVPVLGRGPLEQYF
TRBV7-9	TRBJ2-1	CASSDRDRGRSGYNEQFF
TRBV6-6	TRBJ2-7	CASSYSGGQGYEQYF
TRBV21-1	TRBJ2-7	CALLGDTISYEQYF
TRBV18	TRBJ2-2	CASSPPEANTGELFF
TRBV14	TRBJ1-1	CASSLRTWDTEAFF
TRBV7-9	TRBJ1-2	CASSYGQGRSYGYTF
TRBV28	TRBJ2-3	CASSPLGAGTDTQYF
TRBV7-9	TRBJ2-3	CASIMSTDTQYF
TRBV4-1	TRBJ2-5	CASSQERRMDREKTQYF
TRBV6-5	TRBJ2-7	CASSYLFGGVEGYEQYF
TRBV19	TRBJ1-1	CASSISAKEAFF
TRBV7-8	TRBJ1-6	CASSAGQGPPLHF
TRBV7-9	TRBJ1-2	CASSLQGHYGYTF
TRBV15	TRBJ2-3	CATSPGQGVADTQYF
TRBV12-3/TRBV12-4	TRBJ1-2	CASSLLGQAYGYTF